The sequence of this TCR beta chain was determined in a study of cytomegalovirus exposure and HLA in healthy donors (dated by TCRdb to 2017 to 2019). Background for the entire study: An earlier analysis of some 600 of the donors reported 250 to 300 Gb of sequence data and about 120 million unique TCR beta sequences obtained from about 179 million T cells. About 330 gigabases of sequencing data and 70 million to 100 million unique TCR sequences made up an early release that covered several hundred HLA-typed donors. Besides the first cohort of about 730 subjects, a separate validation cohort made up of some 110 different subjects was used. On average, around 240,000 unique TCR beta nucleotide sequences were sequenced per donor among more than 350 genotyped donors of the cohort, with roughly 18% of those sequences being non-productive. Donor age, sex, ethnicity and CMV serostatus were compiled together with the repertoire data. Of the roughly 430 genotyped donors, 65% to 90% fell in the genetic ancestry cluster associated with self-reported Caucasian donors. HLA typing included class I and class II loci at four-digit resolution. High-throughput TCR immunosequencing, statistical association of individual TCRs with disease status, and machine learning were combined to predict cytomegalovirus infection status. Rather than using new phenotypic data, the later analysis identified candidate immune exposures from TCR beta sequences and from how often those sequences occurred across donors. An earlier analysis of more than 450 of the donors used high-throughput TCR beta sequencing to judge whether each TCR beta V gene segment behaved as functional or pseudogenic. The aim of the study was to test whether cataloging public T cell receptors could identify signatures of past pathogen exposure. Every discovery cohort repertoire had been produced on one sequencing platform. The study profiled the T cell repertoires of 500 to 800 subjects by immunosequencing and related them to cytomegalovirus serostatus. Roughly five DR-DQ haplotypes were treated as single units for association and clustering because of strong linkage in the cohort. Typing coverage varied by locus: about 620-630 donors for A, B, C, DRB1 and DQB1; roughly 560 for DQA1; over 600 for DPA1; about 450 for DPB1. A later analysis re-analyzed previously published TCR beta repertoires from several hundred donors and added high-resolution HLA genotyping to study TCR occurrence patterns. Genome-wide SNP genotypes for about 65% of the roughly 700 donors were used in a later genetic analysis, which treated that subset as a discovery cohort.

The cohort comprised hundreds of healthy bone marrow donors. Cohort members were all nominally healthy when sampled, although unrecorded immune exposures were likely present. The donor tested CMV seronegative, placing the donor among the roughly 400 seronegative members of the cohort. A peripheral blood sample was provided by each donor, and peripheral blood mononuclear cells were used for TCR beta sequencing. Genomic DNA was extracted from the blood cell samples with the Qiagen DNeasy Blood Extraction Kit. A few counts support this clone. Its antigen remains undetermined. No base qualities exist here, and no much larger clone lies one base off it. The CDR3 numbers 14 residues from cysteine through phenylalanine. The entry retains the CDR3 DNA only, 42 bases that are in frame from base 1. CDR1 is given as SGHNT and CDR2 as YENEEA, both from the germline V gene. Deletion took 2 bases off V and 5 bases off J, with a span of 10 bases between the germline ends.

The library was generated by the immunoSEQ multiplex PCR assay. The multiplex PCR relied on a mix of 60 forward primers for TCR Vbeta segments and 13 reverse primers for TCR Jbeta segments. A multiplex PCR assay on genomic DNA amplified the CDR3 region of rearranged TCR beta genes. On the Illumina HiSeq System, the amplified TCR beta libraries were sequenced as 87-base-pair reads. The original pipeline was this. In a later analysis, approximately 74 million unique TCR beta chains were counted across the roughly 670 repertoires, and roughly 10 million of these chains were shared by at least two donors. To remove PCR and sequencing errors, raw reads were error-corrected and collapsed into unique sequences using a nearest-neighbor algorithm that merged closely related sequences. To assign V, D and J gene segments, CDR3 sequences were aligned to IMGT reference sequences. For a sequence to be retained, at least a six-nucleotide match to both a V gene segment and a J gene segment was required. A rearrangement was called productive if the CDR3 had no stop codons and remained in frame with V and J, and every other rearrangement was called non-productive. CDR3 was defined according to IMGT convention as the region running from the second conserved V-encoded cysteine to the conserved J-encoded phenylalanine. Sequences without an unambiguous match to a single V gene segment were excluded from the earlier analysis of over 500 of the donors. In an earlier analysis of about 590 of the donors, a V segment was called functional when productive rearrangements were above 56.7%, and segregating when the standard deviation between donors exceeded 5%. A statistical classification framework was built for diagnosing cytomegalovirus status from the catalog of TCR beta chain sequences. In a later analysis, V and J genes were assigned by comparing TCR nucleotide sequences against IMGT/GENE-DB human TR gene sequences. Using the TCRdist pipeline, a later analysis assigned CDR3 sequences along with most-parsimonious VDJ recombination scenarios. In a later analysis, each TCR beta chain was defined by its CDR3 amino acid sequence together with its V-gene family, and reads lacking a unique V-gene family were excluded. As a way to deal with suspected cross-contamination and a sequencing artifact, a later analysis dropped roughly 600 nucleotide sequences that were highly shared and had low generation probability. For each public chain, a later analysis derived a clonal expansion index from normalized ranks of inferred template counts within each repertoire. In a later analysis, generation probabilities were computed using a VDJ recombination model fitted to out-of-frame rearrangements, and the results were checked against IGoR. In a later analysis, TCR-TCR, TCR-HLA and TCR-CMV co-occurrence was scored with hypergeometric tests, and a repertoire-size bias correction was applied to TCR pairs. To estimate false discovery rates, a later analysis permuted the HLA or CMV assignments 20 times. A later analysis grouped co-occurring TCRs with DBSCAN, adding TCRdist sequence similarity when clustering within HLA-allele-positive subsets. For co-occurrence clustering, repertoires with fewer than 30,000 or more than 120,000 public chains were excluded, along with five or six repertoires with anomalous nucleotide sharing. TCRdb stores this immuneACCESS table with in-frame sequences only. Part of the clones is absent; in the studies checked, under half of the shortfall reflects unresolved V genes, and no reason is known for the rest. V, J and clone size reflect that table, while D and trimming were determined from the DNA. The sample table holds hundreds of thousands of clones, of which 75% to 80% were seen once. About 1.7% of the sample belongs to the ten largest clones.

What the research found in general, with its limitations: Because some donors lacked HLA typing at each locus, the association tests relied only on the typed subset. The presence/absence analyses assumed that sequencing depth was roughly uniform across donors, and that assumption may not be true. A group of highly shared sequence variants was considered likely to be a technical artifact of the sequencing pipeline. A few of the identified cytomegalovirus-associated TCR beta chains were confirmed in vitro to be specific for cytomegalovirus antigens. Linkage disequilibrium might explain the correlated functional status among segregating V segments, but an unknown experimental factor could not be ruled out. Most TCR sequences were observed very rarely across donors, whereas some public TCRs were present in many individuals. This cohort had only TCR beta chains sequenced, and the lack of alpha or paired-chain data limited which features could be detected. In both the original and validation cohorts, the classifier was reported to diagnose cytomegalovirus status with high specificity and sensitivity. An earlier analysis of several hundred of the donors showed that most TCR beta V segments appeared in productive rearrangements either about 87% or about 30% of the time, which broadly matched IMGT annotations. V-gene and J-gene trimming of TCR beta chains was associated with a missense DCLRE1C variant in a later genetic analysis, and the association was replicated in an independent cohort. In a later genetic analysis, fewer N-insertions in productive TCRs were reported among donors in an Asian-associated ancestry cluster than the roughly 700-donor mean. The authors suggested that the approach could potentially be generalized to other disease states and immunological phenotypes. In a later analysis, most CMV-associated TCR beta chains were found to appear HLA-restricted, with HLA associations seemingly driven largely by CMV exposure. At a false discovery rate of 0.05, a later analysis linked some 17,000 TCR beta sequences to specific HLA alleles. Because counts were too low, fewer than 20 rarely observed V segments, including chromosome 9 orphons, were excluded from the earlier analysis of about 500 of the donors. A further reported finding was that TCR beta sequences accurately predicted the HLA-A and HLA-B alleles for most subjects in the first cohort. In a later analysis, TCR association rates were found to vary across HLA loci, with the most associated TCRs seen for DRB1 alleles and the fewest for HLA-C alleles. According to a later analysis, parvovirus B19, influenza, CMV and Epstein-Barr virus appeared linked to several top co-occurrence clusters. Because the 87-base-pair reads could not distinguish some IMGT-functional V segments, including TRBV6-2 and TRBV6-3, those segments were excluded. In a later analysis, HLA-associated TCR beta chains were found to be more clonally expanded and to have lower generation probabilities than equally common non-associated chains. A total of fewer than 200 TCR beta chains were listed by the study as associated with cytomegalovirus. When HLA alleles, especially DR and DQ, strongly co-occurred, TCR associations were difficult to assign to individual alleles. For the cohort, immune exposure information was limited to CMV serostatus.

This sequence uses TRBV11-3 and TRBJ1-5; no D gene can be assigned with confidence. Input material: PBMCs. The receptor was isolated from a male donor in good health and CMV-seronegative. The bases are TGTGCCAGCAGCTTATACGGGTTTTATCAGCCCCAGCATTTT. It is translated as CASSLYGFYQPQHF.